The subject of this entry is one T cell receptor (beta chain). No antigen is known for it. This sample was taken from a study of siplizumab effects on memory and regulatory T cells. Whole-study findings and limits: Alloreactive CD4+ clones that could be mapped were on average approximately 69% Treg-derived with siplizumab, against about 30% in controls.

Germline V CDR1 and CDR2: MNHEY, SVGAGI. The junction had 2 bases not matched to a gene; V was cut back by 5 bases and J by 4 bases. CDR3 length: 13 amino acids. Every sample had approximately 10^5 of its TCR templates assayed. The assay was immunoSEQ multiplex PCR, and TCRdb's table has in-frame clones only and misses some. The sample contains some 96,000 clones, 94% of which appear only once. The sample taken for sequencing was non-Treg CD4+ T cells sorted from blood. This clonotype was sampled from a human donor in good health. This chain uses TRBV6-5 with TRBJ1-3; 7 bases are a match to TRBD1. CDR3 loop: CASSPTGGNTIYF. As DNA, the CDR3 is TGTGCCAGCAGTCCGACAGGGGGAAACACCATATATTTT.